The T cell receptor (beta chain) under discussion was sequenced for a study of cytomegalovirus exposure and HLA in healthy donors. This clone was detected only once. The antigen is undetermined. The study, taken as a whole, reports: For cytomegalovirus status, the classifier reportedly gave diagnoses with high specificity and sensitivity. Sequencing depth across donors, presence/absence analyses assumed, was roughly uniform. A few chains tied to CMV proved CMV antigen-specific in vitro. A later analysis found common viral pathogens apparently linked to several of the most significant clusters.

Primers for the PCR totalled 60 Vbeta and 13 Jbeta. Assay used: immunoSEQ multiplex PCR; TCRdb lists only in-frame clones, some missing. The profile shows roughly 190,000 clones, 70% to 80% of them singletons. What was sequenced was PBMCs. The source of this sequence is a woman aged 50 to 65 in good health and CMV-seronegative.

The DNA for the CDR3 is TGTGCCAGTAGTATTGGGCAGACCCAAGAGACCCAGTACTTC. This codes for CASSIGQTQETQYF. The rearrangement uses TRBV19 and TRBJ2-5; no clear D gene. Germline V gene sequence: CDR1 LNHDA, CDR2 SQIVND (reference sequence). Trimming took off 3 bases at V and 1 base at J, with 9 bases between the two ends. The CDR3 extends over 14 amino acids.